The sequence of this T cell receptor (beta chain) was determined in a study of chemoradiotherapy in HPV16-positive cancers. Study-wide background: Two HPV16-positive patients' cells yielded candidate HPV-specific clones and common motifs.

Using immunoSEQ multiplex PCR, the repertoire was profiled, and TCRdb retains in-frame clones only, with some absent. Of 9,000 to 15,000 clones listed, roughly 64% are singletons. The CDR3 is 16 amino acids. Germline V CDR1 and CDR2: LNHNV, YYDKDF (reference sequence). V trimming: 11 bases; J trimming: 5 bases; junction bases outside the gene matches: 19. Study results and limitations: For HPV16-positive patients, expanding HPV-responsive T cells associated with longer recurrence-free survival. Non-HPV-specific T cells did not expand in tumors during treatment, whereas candidate HPV-specific clones and E7-related motifs did.

Turning to this clone: Its antigen is still unknown.

The sample was gathered from a patient who underwent chemoradiotherapy. The source is a human donor with HPV-associated anogenital cancer. The chain couples TRBV15 to TRBJ2-3, with 7 bases that match TRBD1. The CDR3 region has the DNA TGTGCCCCCACCTATTCGACAGGGAAGTGCGGAGATACGCAGTATTTT. This codes for CAPTYSTGKCGDTQYF.